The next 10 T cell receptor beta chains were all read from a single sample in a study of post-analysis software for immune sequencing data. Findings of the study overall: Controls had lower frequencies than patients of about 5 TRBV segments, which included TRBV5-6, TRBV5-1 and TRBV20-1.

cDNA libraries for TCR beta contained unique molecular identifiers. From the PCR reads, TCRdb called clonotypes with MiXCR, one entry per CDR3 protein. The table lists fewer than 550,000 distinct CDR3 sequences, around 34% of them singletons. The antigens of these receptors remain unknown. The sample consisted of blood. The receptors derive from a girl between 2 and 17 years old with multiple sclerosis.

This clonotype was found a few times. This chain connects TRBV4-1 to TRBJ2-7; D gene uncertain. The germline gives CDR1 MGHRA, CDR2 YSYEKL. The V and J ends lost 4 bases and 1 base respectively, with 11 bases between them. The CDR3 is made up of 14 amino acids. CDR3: CASSPGDWSYEQYF. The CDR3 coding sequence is TGCGCCAGCAGCCCCGGCGACTGGTCCTACGAGCAGTACTTC.

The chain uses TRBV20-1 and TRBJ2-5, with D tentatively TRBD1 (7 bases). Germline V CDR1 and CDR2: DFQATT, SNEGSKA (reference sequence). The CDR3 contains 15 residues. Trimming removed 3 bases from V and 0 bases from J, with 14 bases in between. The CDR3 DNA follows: TGCAGTGCTAGGGAGGGACAGACAGACCAAGAGACCCAGTACTTC. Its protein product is CSAREGQTDQETQYF.

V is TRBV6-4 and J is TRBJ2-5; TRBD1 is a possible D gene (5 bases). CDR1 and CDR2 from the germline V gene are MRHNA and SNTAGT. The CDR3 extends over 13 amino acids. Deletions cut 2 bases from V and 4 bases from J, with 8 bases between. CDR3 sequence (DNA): TGTGCCAGCAGTGACAGGGGCGGAGAGACCCAGTACTTC. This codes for CASSDRGGETQYF.

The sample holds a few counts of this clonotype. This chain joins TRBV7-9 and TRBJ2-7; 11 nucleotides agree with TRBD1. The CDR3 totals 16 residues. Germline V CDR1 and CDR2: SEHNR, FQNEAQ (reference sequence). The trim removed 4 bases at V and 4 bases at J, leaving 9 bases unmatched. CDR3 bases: TGTGCCAGCAGCTCCCACGGAGGGACAGGGGGTTACGAGCAGTACTTC. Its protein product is CASSSHGGTGGYEQYF.

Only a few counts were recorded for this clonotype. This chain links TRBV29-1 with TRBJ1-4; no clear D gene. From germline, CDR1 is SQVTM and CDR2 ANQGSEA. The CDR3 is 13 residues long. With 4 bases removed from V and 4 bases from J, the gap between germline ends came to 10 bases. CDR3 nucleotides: TGCAGCGTTGTAGAAGGGATTAATGAAAAACTGTTTTTT. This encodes CSVVEGINEKLFF.

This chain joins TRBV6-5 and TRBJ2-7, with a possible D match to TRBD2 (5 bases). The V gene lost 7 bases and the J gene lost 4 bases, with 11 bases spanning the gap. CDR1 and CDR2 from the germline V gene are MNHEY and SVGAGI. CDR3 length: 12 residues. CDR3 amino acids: CASTSSPYEQYF. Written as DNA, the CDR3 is TGTGCCAGCACCTCTAGCCCTTACGAGCAGTACTTC.

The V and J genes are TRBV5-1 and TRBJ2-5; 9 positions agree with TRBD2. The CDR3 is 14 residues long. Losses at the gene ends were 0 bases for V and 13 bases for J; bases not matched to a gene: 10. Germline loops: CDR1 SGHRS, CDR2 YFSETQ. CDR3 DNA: TGCGCCAGCAGCTTGGAGGCTAGCGGGGAAAGACTGTACTTC. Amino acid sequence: CASSLEASGERLYF.

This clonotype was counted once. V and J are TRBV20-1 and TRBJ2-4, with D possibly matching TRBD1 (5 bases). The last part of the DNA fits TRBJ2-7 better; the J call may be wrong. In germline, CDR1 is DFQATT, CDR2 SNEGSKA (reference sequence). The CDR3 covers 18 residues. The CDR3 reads CSARDLRWYEQEKDEQYF. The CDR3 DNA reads TGCAGTGCTAGAGACCTACGGTGGTACGAACAGGAGAAGGACGAGCAGTACTTC.

The CDR3 DNA sequence: TGCAGTGTCGGTGGCAGGGGTAGTACAGATACGCAGTATTTT. This sequence encodes CSVGGRGSTDTQYF. The gene calls are TRBV20-1 and TRBJ2-3, with a possible D match to TRBD1 (6 bases). With 7 bases removed from V and 3 bases from J, the gap between germline ends came to 17 bases. CDR1 is DFQATT and CDR2 is SNEGSKA in the germline V gene (reference sequence). CDR3 size: 14 residues.

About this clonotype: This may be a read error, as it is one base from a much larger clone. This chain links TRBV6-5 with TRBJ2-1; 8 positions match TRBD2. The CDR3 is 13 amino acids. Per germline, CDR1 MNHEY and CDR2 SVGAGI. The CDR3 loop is CTSASGPYNEQFF. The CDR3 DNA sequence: TGTACCAGCGCTAGCGGGCCCTACAATGAGCAGTTCTTC.